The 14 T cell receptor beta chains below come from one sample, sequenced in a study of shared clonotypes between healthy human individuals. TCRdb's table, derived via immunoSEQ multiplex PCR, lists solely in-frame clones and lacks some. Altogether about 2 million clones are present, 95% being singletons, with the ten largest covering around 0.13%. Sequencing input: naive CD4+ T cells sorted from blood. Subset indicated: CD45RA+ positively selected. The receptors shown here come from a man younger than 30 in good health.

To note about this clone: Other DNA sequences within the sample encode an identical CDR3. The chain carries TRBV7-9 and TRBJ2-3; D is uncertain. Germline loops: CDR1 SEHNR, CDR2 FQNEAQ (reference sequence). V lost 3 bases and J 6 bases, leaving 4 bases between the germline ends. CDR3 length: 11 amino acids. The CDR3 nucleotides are TGTGCCAGCAGCTTCAGTGATACGCAGTATTTT. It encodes CASSFSDTQYF.

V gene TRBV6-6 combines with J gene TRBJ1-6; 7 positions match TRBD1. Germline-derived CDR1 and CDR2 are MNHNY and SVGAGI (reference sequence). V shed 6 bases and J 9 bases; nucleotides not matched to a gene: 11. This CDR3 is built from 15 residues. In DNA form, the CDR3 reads TGTGCCAGCAGCCTAGGGGGCACAGTGGGTTCACCCCTCCACTTT. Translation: CASSLGGTVGSPLHF.

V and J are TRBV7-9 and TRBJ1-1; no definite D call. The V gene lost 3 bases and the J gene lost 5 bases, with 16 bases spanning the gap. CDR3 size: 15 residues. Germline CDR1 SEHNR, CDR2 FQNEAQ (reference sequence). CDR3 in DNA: TGTGCCAGCAGCTTGGGGAATGCCCTGGAAACTGAAGCTTTCTTT. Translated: CASSLGNALETEAFF. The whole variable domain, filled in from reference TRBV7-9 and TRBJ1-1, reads DTGVSQNPRHKITKRGQNVTFRCDPISEHNRLYWYRQTLGQGPEFLTYFQNEAQLEKSRLLSDRFSAERPKGSFSTLEIQRTEQGDSAMYLCASSLGNALETEAFFGQGTRLTVV.

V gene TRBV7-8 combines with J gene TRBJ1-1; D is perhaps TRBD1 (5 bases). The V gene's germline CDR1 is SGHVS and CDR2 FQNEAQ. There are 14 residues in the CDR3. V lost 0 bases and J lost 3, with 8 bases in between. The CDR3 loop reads CASSLAGTHTEAFF. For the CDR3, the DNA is TGTGCCAGCAGCTTAGCAGGGACTCACACTGAAGCTTTCTTT.

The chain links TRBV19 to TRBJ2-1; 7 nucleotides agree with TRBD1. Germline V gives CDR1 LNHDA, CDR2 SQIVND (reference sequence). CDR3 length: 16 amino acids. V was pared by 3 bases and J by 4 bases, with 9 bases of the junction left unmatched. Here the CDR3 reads CASSIMGRGNYNEQFF. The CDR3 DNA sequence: TGTGCCAGTAGTATCATGGGCAGGGGGAATTACAATGAGCAGTTCTTC.

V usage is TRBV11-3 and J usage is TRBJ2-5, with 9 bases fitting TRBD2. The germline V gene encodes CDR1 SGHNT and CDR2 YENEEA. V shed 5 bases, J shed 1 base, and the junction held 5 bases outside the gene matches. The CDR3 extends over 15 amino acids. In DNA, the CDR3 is TGTGCCAGCAGCCTTAGCGGGGGATCCCAAGAGACCCAGTACTTC. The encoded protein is CASSLSGGSQETQYF.

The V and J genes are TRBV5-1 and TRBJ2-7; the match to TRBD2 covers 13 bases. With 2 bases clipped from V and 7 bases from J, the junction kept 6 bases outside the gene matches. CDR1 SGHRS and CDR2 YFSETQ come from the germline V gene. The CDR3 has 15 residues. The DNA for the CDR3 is TGCGCCAGCAGCTTTGGACTAGCGGGAGTAGATGAGCAGTACTTC. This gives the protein CASSFGLAGVDEQYF.

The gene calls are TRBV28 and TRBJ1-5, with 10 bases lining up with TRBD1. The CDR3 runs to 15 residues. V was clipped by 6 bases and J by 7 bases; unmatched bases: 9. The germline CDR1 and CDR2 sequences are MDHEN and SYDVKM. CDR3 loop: CASRGRGTGEQPQHF. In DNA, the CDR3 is TGTGCCAGCAGGGGGCGGGGGACAGGGGAACAGCCCCAGCATTTT.

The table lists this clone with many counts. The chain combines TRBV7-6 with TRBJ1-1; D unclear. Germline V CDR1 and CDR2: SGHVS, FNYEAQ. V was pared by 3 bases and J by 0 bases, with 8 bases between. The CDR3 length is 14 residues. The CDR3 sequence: CASSFTELNTEAFF. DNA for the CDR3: TGTGCCAGCAGCTTTACGGAATTGAACACTGAAGCTTTCTTT. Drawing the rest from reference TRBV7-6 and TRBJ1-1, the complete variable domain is GAGVSQSPRYKVTKRGQDVALRCDPISGHVSLYWYRQALGQGPEFLTYFNYEAQQDKSGLPNDRFSAERPEGSISTLTIQRTEQRDSAMYRCASSFTELNTEAFFGQGTRLTVV.

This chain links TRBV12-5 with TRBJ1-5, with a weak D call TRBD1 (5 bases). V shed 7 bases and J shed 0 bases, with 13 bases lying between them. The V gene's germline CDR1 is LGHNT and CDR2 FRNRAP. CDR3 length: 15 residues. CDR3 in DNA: TGTGCTAGTGCCACCGAGACAGCTAGCAATCAGCCCCAGCATTTT. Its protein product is CASATETASNQPQHF.

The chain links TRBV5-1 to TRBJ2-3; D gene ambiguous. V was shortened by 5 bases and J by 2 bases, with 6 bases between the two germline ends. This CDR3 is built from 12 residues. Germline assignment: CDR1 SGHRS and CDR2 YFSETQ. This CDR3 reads CASRVATDTQYF. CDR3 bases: TGCGCCAGCAGGGTTGCCACAGATACGCAGTATTTT.

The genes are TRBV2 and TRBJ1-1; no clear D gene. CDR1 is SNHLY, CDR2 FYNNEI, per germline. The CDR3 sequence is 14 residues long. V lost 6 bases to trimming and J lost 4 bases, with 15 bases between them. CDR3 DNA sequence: TGTGCCAGCAGGTCCGACATGGTGGGCACTGAAGCTTTCTTT. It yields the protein CASRSDMVGTEAFF. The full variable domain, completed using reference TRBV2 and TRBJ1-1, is EPEVTQTPSHQVTQMGQEVILRCVPISNHLYFYWYRQILGQKVEFLVSFYNNEISEKSEIFDDQFSVERPDGSNFTLKIRSTKLEDSAMYFCASRSDMVGTEAFFGQGTRLTVV.

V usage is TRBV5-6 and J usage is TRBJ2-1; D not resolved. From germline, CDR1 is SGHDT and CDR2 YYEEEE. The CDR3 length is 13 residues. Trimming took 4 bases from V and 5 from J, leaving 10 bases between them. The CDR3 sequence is CASSKSQNNEQFF. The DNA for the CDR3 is TGTGCCAGCAGCAAAAGTCAGAACAATGAGCAGTTCTTC.

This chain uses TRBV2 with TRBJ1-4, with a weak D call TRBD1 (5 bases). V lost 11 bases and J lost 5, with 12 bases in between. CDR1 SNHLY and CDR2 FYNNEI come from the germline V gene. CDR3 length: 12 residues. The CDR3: CALEGPNEKLFF. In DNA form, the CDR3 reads TGTGCCCTCGAGGGGCCGAATGAAAAACTGTTTTTT. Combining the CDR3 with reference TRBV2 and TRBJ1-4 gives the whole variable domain EPEVTQTPSHQVTQMGQEVILRCVPISNHLYFYWYRQILGQKVEFLVSFYNNEISEKSEIFDDQFSVERPDGSNFTLKIRSTKLEDSAMYFCALEGPNEKLFFGSGTQLSVL.